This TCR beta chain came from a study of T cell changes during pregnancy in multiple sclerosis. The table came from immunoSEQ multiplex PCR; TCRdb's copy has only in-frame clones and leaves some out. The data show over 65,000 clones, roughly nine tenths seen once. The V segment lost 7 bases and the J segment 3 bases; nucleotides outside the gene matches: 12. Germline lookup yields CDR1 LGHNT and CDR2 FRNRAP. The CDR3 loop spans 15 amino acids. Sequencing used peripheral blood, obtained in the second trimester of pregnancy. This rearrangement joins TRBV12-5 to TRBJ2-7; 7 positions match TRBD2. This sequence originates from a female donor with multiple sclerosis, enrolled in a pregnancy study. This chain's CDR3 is CASAHGGGVLYEQYF. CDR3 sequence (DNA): TGTGCTAGTGCCCACGGTGGGGGGGTTCTCTACGAGCAGTACTTC.